The present T cell receptor (beta chain) was sequenced within a study of technical replicates of blood from several donors. Repertoires were generated with immunoSEQ multiplex PCR, while TCRdb's copy carries only in-frame clones and drops some. There are about 60,000 clones in the sample; nearly 95% occur only once, and 3.5% to 5.5% lies in the top ten. V shed 0 bases and J 3 bases; nucleotides not matched to a gene: 4. CDR1 and CDR2 (germline): SGHTA, FQGNSA. The CDR3 totals 15 residues. The sequenced material came from PBMCs. This receptor was identified in a human donor in good health. Some clones in this sample may be carry-over from other donors' samples. The chain uses TRBV7-2 and TRBJ1-2; 7 bases line up with TRBD1. The CDR3, as DNA: TGTGCCAGCAGCTTAGCGGGACAGACCCACTATGGCTACACCTTC. This translates into CASSLAGQTHYGYTF.